This T cell receptor beta chain was recorded in a study of control samples from healthy donors and cancer patients. The protocol was immunoSEQ multiplex PCR, while the TCRdb copy is restricted to in-frame clones and leaves out a portion. The table lists around 140,000 clones, over 80% of them singletons. V was trimmed by 4 bases and J by 0 bases, leaving 13 bases between them. CDR3 length equals 15 residues. CDR1 SGHRS and CDR2 YFSETQ come from the germline V gene. The rearrangement uses TRBV5-1 and TRBJ2-5; TRBD1 is a possible D gene (5 bases). The source material was blood. The receptor was derived from a woman between 45 and 60 years old in good health. Here the CDR3 reads CASSTSDSYQETQYF. The DNA for the CDR3 is TGCGCCAGCAGCACCTCCGACAGTTACCAAGAGACCCAGTACTTC. The variable domain in full, with the rest retrieved from reference TRBV5-1 and TRBJ2-5, is KAGVTQTPRYLIKTRGQQVTLSCSPISGHRSVSWYQQTPGQGLQFLFEYFSETQRNKGNFPGRFSGRQFSNSRSEMNVSTLELGDSALYLCASSTSDSYQETQYFGPGTRLLVL.